This T cell receptor beta chain was found in a study of monozygotic twins with inflammatory bowel disease (dated by TCRdb to between 2018 and 2021). Turning to the overall study: A total of some 30 monozygotic twin pairs were included in the full study, comprising nine German pairs (four IBD-concordant, five IBD-discordant) and 19 IBD-discordant Danish pairs. The search for disease-associated traits relied mainly on comparing IBD patients with their genetically identical healthy co-twins within discordant pairs. Each individual had, on average, about 151 000 unique TCRalpha sequences and 181 000 unique TCRbeta sequences available for analysis.

The germline V gene (reference sequence) provides CDR1 LNHDA and CDR2 SQIVND. Spanning cysteine to phenylalanine, the CDR3 consists of 15 amino acids. No DNA sequence is on record. Comments on this clonotype: No cognate antigen has been identified for it.

The receptor library was made with 5' RACE. The input for every TCR library was 3500 ng of total RNA. For each sample, cDNA synthesis was carried out in eight separate reactions using SMARTScribe reverse transcriptase. During cDNA synthesis, unique molecular identifiers containing a 6-nucleotide sample barcode were introduced by template switching. Two nested PCRs of roughly 16 and 10 cycles amplified the TCRalpha and TCRbeta cDNA, and bead purification followed each PCR. Before amplification, the cDNA was treated with uracil DNA-glycosylase and purified using the QIAquick PCR purification kit. The second PCR added Illumina TruSeq-compatible adapters along with sample-specific barcodes. TapeStation and Qubit were used to check library quality and concentration, and roughly 5.5 ng of each library was pooled. Sequencing of pooled libraries was carried out on an Illumina HiSeq2500 single-index Rapid Run using 2 x 100 bp reads and custom sequencing primers. Per the authors' processing: MiGEC version 1.2.6 was used for UMI-based consensus assembly to correct PCR and sequencing errors. MiXCR version 2.1.1 handled V(D)J alignment, clonotype assembly and CDR3 extraction. Gene usage, clonotype sharing and MAIT/NKT TCR abundance were normalised by analysing the top 1000, 10 000 and 20 000 clonotypes per sample. After downsampling to 27 000 UMIs, diversity was calculated as the inverse Simpson index using the vegan R package. Paired Mann-Whitney U tests were applied to discordant twin pairs, with Benjamini-Hochberg correction for multiple testing. One entry per CDR3 protein sequence results from the TCRdb reprocessing of the reads, with DNA left out. TCRdb assigned the V and J calls; the authors' analysis was not used. This sample's table carries over 150,000 distinct CDR3 sequences. The top ten hold about 2.4% of the sample.

An approximately 2.6 ml peripheral blood sample was drawn into PAXgene tubes per donor and stored at -80°C. Without any T cell sorting, total RNA was extracted from whole blood using the PAXgene blood miRNA kit on an automated QIAcube. Peripheral blood from monozygotic twin pairs, either concordant or discordant for inflammatory bowel disease, underwent deep TCRalpha and TCRbeta repertoire profiling that used unique molecular barcoding. For every twin pair, smoking habits were documented, and each individual was categorised as a current, former or never smoker. Results and caveats for the whole study, not just this receptor: No single strong signal or clonotype linked to IBD turned up in the results, so the idea that one exists was not supported. IBD patients shared fewer clonotypes with other individuals than healthy twins did, most markedly in patients showing signs of disease activity. IBD patients had lower TCRbeta repertoire diversity, measured by the inverse Simpson index, than their healthy co-twins. The analysis was unable to tell apart different T cell subtypes. Because patients received different immunosuppressive treatments, the repertoires may have picked up extra background noise and variability between individuals. Repertoire similarity did not differ between concordant and discordant twins, which could be due to limited statistical power.

Material for sequencing was blood. This TCR was recovered from a human donor with ulcerative colitis or Crohn's disease, or a healthy co-twin of an affected twin (not recorded which). Recombination linked TRBV19 to TRBJ2-7; the D call of TRBD2 rests on TCRdb alone, since no DNA is present to check it. CDR3 reads: CASSILVGRPDEQYF.